This T cell receptor beta chain was sequenced in a study of control samples from healthy donors and cancer patients. The repertoire was sequenced with immunoSEQ multiplex PCR; TCRdb's copy has only in-frame clones and lacks some. The table includes more than 150,000 clones, about 93% detected once. CDR3 length equals 15 residues. Germline V CDR1 and CDR2: LGHNA, YNFKEQ. The V and J ends lost 1 base and 6 bases respectively, with 13 bases between them. The chain links TRBV4-2 to TRBJ2-1; tentative D call: TRBD2 (6 bases). The clonotype was recovered from a man between 45 and 60 years old in good health. Sequencing input: blood. The CDR3 coding sequence is TGTGCCAGCAGCCAAGGGGCGGGACGAAGCAATGAGCAGTTCTTC. Translated, it gives CASSQGAGRSNEQFF.